One and the same sample provided the 17 T cell receptor beta chains below, sequenced in a study of blood T cells in healthy people across ages. Primers used in a second PCR of about 7 to 12 cycles were a sample-barcoded 5' primer and a J-beta primer mix. TCRdb called the 5' RACE reads again in MiXCR, with one record for every CDR3 protein. The table shows roughly 700,000 distinct CDR3 sequences, with roughly 49% occurring only once. Sequenced input: blood. The receptors here all came from a woman between 55 and 75 years old in good health.

Only a few counts were recorded for this clonotype. This chain links TRBV7-2 with TRBJ1-2; D is perhaps TRBD1 (5 bases). V lost 6 bases and J lost 4, with 18 bases in between. Germline V CDR1 and CDR2: SGHTA, FQGNSA. This CDR3 spans 15 amino acids. In DNA form, the CDR3 reads TGTGCCAGCAGGTCCGGGGCGTTCCCCTCCTATGGCTACACCTTC. This sequence encodes CASRSGAFPSYGYTF.

The chain carries TRBV30 and TRBJ2-7; tentative D call: TRBD2 (6 bases). Trimming took 2 bases from V and 4 from J, leaving 12 bases between them. The CDR3 is 13 residues long. CDR1 and CDR2 (germline): GTSNPN, SVGIG (reference sequence). The CDR3 spells CAWSIQRAYEQYF. The DNA of the CDR3 is TGTGCCTGGAGTATTCAGCGGGCTTACGAGCAGTACTTC. Using reference TRBV30 and TRBJ2-7 for the parts outside the CDR3, the full variable domain is SQTIHQWPATLVQPVGSPLSLECTVEGTSNPNLYWYRQAAGRGLQLLFYSVGIGQISSEVPQNLSASRPQDRQFILSSKKLLLSDSGFYLCAWSIQRAYEQYFGPGTRLTVT.

This clonotype was counted a few times. The chain employs TRBV2 and TRBJ2-7; 8 bases line up with TRBD1. V lost 8 bases, J lost 0 bases, and 6 bases stayed unmatched. This CDR3 is built from 14 residues. Per germline, CDR1 SNHLY and CDR2 FYNNEI. The CDR3 is CASLGQGTSYEQYF. CDR3 nucleotide sequence: TGTGCCAGCTTAGGACAGGGCACCTCCTACGAGCAGTACTTC.

The table lists this clonotype with a few counts. The chain combines TRBV7-9 with TRBJ2-5; 12 bases map to TRBD2. This CDR3 region has 16 residues. CDR1 and CDR2 (germline): SEHNR, FQNEAQ (reference sequence). Germline trimming cut 3 bases from V and 3 bases from J; bases unmatched to any gene: 5. DNA of the CDR3: TGTGCCAGCAGCTTCCAGGCTAGCGGGAGGGAAGAGACCCAGTACTTC. Its translation is CASSFQASGREETQYF. Supplemented by reference TRBV7-9 and TRBJ2-5, the full variable domain reads DTGVSQNPRHKITKRGQNVTFRCDPISEHNRLYWYRQTLGQGPEFLTYFQNEAQLEKSRLLSDRFSAERPKGSFSTLEIQRTEQGDSAMYLCASSFQASGREETQYFGPGTRLLVL.

The chain is built from TRBV5-1 and TRBJ2-4; no reliable D call. The J call is doubtful: the DNA matches TRBJ2-5 better. This CDR3 comprises 13 residues. Germline CDR1 is SGHRS and CDR2 is YFSETQ. In DNA form, the CDR3 reads TGCGCCAGCAGCTTGAATAACGGGGAGACCCAGTACTTC. Translating it yields CASSLNNGETQYF.

V is TRBV5-6 and J is TRBJ2-3, with 7 positions matching TRBD1. CDR3 length: 16 amino acids. Germline CDR1 reads SGHDT; CDR2 reads YYEEEE. V lost 0 bases, J lost 6 bases, and 10 bases stayed unmatched. The CDR3 nucleotides are TGTGCCAGCAGCTTGGTACAGGGGTGGAGCAGGGATACGCAGTATTTT. It yields the protein CASSLVQGWSRDTQYF.

The chain couples TRBV9 to TRBJ2-7; no firm D call. Per the germline V gene, CDR1 is SGDLS and CDR2 is YYNGEE. The CDR3 runs to 13 residues. V dropped 2 bases and J dropped 7 bases, with 13 bases sitting between them. The CDR3 DNA follows: TGTGCCAGCAGCGTCGGTGCCCTGAGGGAGCAGTACTTC. Residues: CASSVGALREQYF.

This clonotype has just a few counts. V gene TRBV20-1 combines with J gene TRBJ2-1, with D possibly matching TRBD1 (6 bases). The CDR3 sequence is 14 residues long. CDR1 and CDR2 from the germline V gene are DFQATT and SNEGSKA (reference sequence). Trimming took 2 bases from V and 3 from J, leaving 11 bases between them. The CDR3 DNA reads as TGCAGTGCTAGAAGACAGGTCCTCTACAATGAGCAGTTCTTC. Translation: CSARRQVLYNEQFF.

The chain recombines TRBV10-3 with TRBJ2-6; the D call may be TRBD1 or TRBD2 (5 bases each). V lost 4 bases to trimming and J lost 4 bases, with 14 bases between them. Germline values: CDR1 ENHRY, CDR2 SYGVKD. The CDR3 contains 16 residues. The CDR3 spells CAISGGEVSGANVLTF. CDR3 DNA sequence: TGTGCCATCAGTGGAGGGGAAGTATCCGGGGCCAACGTCCTGACTTTC.

This clonotype was found a few times. This rearrangement joins TRBV5-1 to TRBJ2-5; D gene ambiguous. The CDR3 has 12 residues. Trimming took 4 bases from V and 4 from J, leaving 8 bases between them. Germline CDR1 and CDR2: SGHRS and YFSETQ. DNA for the CDR3: TGCGCCAGCAGCGGTAGCAGAGAGACCCAGTACTTC. This sequence encodes CASSGSRETQYF.

This chain joins TRBV29-1 and TRBJ2-5, with TRBD1 matching 11 bases. TRBJ2-7 explains the end of the DNA better; the J call may be wrong. The CDR3 is 13 amino acids. Germline V gene lookup returns CDR1 SQVTM and CDR2 ANQGSEA. The CDR3 reads CSAGTGGLDEQYF. The CDR3 coding sequence is TGCAGCGCTGGGACAGGGGGACTCGACGAGCAGTACTTC.

V usage is TRBV7-2 and J usage is TRBJ2-3; the D is unclear. The CDR3 loop spans 13 amino acids. Germline V lookup: CDR1 SGHTA, CDR2 FQGNSA. V lost 5 bases, J lost 4 bases, and 10 bases lay in between. The CDR3 reads CASSTKYSDTQYF. Here the CDR3 DNA reads TGTGCCAGCAGCACTAAATACTCAGATACGCAGTATTTT.

J is TRBJ2-1 and V is TRBV24-1, with 10 bases that match TRBD1. Trimming at V came to 5 bases and at J to 5 bases, leaving 5 bases not matched to a gene. CDR1 KGHDR and CDR2 SFDVKD come from the germline V gene. CDR3 size: 15 residues. The CDR3 protein is CATSGKGQGNNEQFF. The DNA for the CDR3 is TGTGCCACCAGTGGTAAGGGACAGGGGAACAATGAGCAGTTCTTC.

The chain joins TRBV28 to TRBJ2-1; 9 nucleotides line up with TRBD2. V gave up 8 bases and J gave up 2 bases; unmatched junction bases: 1. CDR3 length equals 13 residues. Germline loops: CDR1 MDHEN, CDR2 SYDVKM. CDR3 nucleotides: TGTGCCAGCCGGACTAGCGCCTACAATGAGCAGTTCTTC. Its protein product is CASRTSAYNEQFF.

This clonotype occurred many times. The chain couples TRBV7-2 to TRBJ1-2; 7 nucleotides align to TRBD1. The V and J ends lost 6 bases and 2 bases, in that order; junction bases with no gene match: 3. The germline CDR1 and CDR2 sequences are SGHTA and FQGNSA. This CDR3 region has 13 residues. Here the CDR3 DNA reads TGTGCCAGCAGTCCGACAGGGAACTATGGCTACACCTTC. It codes for CASSPTGNYGYTF. The entire variable domain, with the rest obtained from reference TRBV7-2 and TRBJ1-2, is as follows: GAGVSQSPSNKVTEKGKDVELRCDPISGHTALYWYRQSLGQGLEFLIYFQGNSAPDKSGLPSDRFSAERTGGSVSTLTIQRTQQEDSAVYLCASSPTGNYGYTFGSGTRLTVV.

This clonotype came up many times. The CDR3 coding sequence is TGTGCCAGCAGCCAAGAAGGCGGGGGAGGAGATACGCAGTATTTT. Its translation is CASSQEGGGGDTQYF. The V and J genes are TRBV4-2 and TRBJ2-3; 7 positions match TRBD2. Germline-derived CDR1 and CDR2 are LGHNA and YNFKEQ. The CDR3 has 15 residues. Trimming removed 0 bases from V and 5 bases from J; junction bases left unmatched: 5.

The chain combines TRBV20-1 with TRBJ2-7; 7 bases fit TRBD2. J lost 3 bases, V lost 6 bases, and 8 bases had no gene match. Germline CDR1 DFQATT, CDR2 SNEGSKA (reference sequence). The length of the CDR3 is 13 residues. The CDR3 is CSASVVAGYEQYF. CDR3 bases: TGCAGTGCCAGCGTTGTAGCGGGCTACGAGCAGTACTTC.